The TCR beta chain described here comes from a study of CD8 T cells in ankylosing spondylitis. Many counts were recorded for this clonotype. The antigen is undetermined. The V and J ends lost 3 bases and 1 base respectively, with 6 bases between them. The CDR3 spans 13 residues. Germline loops: CDR1 SGHTA, CDR2 FQGNSA. Libraries for TCR beta were made by quantitative 5'-RACE with molecular barcodes. TCRdb called the 5' RACE reads again in MiXCR, with one record for every CDR3 protein. The data hold 80,000 to 100,000 distinct CDR3 sequences, with about 8.5% observed a single time. Study outcomes and limitations: Ankylosing spondylitis blood appeared to carry a characteristic TCR beta motif of roughly eight highly homologous variants. Existing reports had already noted some motif variants in reactive arthritis synovial fluid and blood.

This TCR was sampled from a male donor with ankylosing spondylitis or in good health (not recorded which). The J gene is TRBJ2-5, the V gene TRBV7-2; D is unclear. The sample comprised blood, either unsorted or a sorted T cell fraction (not recorded which). Written as DNA, the CDR3 is TGTGCCAGCAGCTTCACAGCCCAAGAGACCCAGTACTTC. This translates into CASSFTAQETQYF.